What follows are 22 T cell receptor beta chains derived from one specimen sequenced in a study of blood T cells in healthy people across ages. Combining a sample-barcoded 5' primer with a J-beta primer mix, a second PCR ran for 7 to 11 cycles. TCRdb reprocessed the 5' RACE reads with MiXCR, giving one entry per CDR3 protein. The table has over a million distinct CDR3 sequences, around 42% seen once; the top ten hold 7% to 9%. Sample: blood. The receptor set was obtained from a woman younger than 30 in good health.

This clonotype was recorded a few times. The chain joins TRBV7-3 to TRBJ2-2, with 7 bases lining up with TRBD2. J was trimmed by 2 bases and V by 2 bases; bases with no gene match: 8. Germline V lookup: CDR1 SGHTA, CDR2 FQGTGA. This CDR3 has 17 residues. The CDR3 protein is CASSLPERDVNTGELFF. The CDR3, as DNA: TGTGCCAGCAGCTTACCCGAGCGGGACGTTAACACCGGGGAGCTGTTTTTT. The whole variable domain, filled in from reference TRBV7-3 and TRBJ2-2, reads GAGVSQTPSNKVTEKGKYVELRCDPISGHTALYWYRQSLGQGPEFLIYFQGTGAADDSGLPNDRFFAVRPEGSVSTLKIQRTERGDSAVYLCASSLPERDVNTGELFFGEGSRLTVL.

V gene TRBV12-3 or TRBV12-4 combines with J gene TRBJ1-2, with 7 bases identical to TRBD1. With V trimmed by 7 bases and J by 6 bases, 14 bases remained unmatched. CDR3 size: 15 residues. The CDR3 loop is CASIPGDRVRDGYTF. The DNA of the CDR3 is TGTGCCAGCATACCAGGAGACAGGGTTAGGGATGGCTACACCTTC.

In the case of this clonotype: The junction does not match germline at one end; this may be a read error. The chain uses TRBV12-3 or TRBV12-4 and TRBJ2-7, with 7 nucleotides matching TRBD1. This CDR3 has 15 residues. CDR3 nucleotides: TGTCCCAGCAGCTTGAACAGGGGCTGGGCCTACGAGCAGTACTTC. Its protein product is CPSSLNRGWAYEQYF.

CDR3 sequence reads: CSATSRGRTDTQYF. The CDR3 DNA is TGCAGTGCTACCTCGAGGGGTCGCACAGATACGCAGTATTTT. This sequence joins TRBV20-1 and TRBJ2-3, with D possibly called TRBD1 or TRBD2 (5 bases each). This CDR3 region has 14 residues. V lost 4 bases and J 1 base, leaving 12 bases between the germline ends. CDR1 DFQATT and CDR2 SNEGSKA come from the germline V gene (reference sequence).

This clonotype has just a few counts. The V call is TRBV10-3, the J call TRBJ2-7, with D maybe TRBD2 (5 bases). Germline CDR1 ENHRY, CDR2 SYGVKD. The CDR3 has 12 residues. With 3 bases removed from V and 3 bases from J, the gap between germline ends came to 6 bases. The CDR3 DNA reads TGTGCCATCAGTGACGGACTCTACGAGCAGTACTTC. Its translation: CAISDGLYEQYF.

CDR3 nucleotides: TGTGCCAGCAGTGAAGTCAGGAACTATGGCTACACCTTC. As protein: CASSEVRNYGYTF. The rearrangement joins TRBV6-1 to TRBJ1-2, with D unclear. The germline CDR1 and CDR2 sequences are MNHNS and SASEGT. V was pared by 1 base and J by 2 bases, with 5 bases between. The CDR3 loop spans 13 amino acids.

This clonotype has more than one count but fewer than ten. CDR3 residues: CASSQYRDGGYGYTF. The CDR3 DNA is TGCGCCAGCAGCCAATACCGGGACGGTGGATATGGCTACACCTTC. The gene calls are TRBV4-1 and TRBJ1-2; weak D call: TRBD1 (5 bases). Per the germline V gene, CDR1 is MGHRA and CDR2 is YSYEKL. This CDR3 has 15 residues. V was clipped by 2 bases and J by 5 bases, with 15 bases between them.

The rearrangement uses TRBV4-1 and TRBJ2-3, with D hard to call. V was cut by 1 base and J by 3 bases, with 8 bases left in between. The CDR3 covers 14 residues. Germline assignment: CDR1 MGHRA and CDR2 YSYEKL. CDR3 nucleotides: TGCGCCAGCAGCCAAGCGCAAATAACAGATACGCAGTATTTT. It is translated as CASSQAQITDTQYF.

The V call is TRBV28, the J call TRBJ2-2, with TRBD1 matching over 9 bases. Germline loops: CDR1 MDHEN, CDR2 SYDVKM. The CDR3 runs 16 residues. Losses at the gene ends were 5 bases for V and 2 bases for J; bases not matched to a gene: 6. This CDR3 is CASSTRDRANTGELFF. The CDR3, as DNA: TGTGCCAGCAGTACCCGGGACAGGGCTAACACCGGGGAGCTGTTTTTT.

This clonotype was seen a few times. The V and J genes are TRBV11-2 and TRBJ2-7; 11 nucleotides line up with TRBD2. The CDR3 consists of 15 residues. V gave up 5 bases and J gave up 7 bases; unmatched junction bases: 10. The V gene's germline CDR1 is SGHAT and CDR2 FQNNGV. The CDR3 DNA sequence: TGTGCCAGCAGCAATCGACTAGCGGGGACCTGGGAGCAGTACTTC. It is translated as CASSNRLAGTWEQYF. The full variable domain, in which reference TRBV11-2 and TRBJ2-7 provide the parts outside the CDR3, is EAGVAQSPRYKIIEKRQSVAFWCNPISGHATLYWYQQILGQGPKLLIQFQNNGVVDDSQLPKDRFSAERLKGVDSTLKIQPAKLEDSAVYLCASSNRLAGTWEQYFGPGTRLTVT.

CDR3 coding DNA: TGTGCCAGTTATAAAGTTGGCCAGTGGAGTAAGCAGTACTTC. Its translation: CASYKVGQWSKQYF. V and J are TRBV7-2 and TRBJ2-5; D gene uncertain. The CDR3 sequence is 14 residues long. V dropped 9 bases and J dropped 11 bases, with 25 bases sitting between them. CDR1 and CDR2 from the germline V gene are SGHTA and FQGNSA.

The CDR3: CVRIAGAGEQFF. The DNA of the CDR3 is TGTGTCAGAATCGCAGGGGCAGGGGAGCAGTTCTTC. This rearrangement joins TRBV25-1 to TRBJ2-1; a possible D gene is TRBD1 (6 bases). The germline gives CDR1 MGHDK, CDR2 SYGVNS. The CDR3 extends over 12 amino acids.

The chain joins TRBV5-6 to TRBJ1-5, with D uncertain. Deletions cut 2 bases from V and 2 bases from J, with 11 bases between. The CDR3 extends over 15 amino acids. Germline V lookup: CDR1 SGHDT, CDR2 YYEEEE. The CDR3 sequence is CASSFREGRNQPQHF. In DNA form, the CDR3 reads TGTGCCAGCAGCTTCCGGGAGGGTCGCAATCAGCCCCAGCATTTT.

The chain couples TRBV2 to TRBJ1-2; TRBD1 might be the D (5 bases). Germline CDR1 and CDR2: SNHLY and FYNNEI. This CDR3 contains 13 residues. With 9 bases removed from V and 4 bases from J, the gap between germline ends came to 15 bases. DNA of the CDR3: TGTGCCAGTAAAAAGACAGACCCCTATGGCTACACCTTC. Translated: CASKKTDPYGYTF.

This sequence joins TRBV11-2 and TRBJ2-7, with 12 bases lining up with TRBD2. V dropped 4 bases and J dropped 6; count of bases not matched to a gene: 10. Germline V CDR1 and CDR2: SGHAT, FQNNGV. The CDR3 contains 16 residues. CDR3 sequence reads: CASSSRTSGKTGEQYF. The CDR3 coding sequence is TGTGCCAGCAGCTCCAGGACTAGCGGGAAAACGGGCGAGCAGTACTTC.

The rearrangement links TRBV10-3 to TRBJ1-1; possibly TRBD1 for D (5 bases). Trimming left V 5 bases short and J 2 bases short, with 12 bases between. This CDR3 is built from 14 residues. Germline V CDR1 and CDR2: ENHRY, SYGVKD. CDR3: CAISMDNQNTEAFF. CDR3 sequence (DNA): TGTGCCATCAGTATGGACAACCAAAACACTGAAGCTTTCTTT.

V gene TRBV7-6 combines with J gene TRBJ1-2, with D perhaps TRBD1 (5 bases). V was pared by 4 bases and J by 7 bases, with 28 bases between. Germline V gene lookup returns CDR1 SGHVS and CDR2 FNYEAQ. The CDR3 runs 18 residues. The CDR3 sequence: CASSSLPGRNSPGGGYTF. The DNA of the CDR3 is TGTGCCAGCAGCTCTCTACCTGGCAGGAATAGCCCCGGGGGTGGCTACACCTTC.

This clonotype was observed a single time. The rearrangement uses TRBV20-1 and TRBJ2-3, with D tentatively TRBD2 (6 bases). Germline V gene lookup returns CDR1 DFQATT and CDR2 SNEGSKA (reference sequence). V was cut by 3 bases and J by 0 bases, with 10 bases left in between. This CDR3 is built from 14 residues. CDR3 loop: CSASPTSSTDTQYF. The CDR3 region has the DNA TGCAGTGCTAGCCCCACTAGCAGCACAGATACGCAGTATTTT.

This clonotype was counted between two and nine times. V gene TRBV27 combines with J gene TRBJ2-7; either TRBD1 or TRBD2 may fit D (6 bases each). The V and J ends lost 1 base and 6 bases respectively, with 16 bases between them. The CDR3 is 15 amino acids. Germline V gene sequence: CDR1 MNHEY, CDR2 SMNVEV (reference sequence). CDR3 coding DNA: TGTGCCAGCAGTTTATTTGAGGGGGGCCATAGCGAGCAGTACTTC. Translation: CASSLFEGGHSEQYF.

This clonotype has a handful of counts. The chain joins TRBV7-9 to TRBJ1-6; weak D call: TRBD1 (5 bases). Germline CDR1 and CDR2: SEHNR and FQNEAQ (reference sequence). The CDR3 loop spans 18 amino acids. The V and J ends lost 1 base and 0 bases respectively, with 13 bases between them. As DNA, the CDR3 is TGTGCCAGCAGCTTAGAGTCGACAGATAGCTCCTATAATTCACCCCTCCACTTT. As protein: CASSLESTDSSYNSPLHF.

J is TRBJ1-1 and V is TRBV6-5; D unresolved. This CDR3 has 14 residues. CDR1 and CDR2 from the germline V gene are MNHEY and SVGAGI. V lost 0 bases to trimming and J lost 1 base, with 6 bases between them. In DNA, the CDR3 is TGTGCCAGCAGTTACTCGAATGCGAACACTGAAGCTTTCTTT. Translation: CASSYSNANTEAFF.

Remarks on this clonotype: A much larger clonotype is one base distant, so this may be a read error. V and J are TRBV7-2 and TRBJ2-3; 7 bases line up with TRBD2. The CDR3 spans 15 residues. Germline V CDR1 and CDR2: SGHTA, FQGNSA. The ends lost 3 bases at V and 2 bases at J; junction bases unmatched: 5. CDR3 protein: CASSFLAATTDTQYF. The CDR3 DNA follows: TGTGCCAGCAGCTTTCTAGCGGCGACCACAGATACGCAGTATTTT.